This TCR beta chain was found in a study of T cell repertoires in ileal Crohn's disease. In the study overall: 35% were active smokers at surgery; median disease duration was around 8 years.

Clones were read by immunoSEQ multiplex PCR, and TCRdb kept only the in-frame ones, dropping some. Of approximately 6,800 clones in the sample, 60% to 75% were seen once. Eligibility required adulthood, ileal or ileocolonic Crohn's disease and indicated ileocolonic resection. In the case of this clone: Antigen: not known.

Points from the study as a whole: Sorted CD8 T cells held more high-frequency clones than CD4. Clonal expansions were more frequent in active smokers than non-smokers at surgery.

CDR3 length equals 17 residues. Germline V gene sequence: CDR1 KGHSH, CDR2 LQKENI. With V trimmed by 0 bases and J by 6 bases, 9 bases remained unmatched. Material: ileal tissue. The rearrangement links TRBV18 to TRBJ1-4; 8 bases align to TRBD1. This TCR derives from an adult with Crohn's disease. The CDR3 reads CASSPPRRTGLDEKLFF. In DNA, the CDR3 is TGTGCCAGCTCACCACCGAGGCGGACAGGGCTGGATGAAAAACTGTTTTTT.